These 27 T cell receptor beta chains share one sample of origin, sequenced in a study of cytomegalovirus exposure and HLA in healthy donors. The PCR used 60 Vbeta and 13 Jbeta primers. Sequencing was performed with immunoSEQ multiplex PCR; in TCRdb, only in-frame clones are kept and a portion is missing. The repertoire holds more than 140,000 clones, around 79% seen once, with about 0.62% in the top ten. The sample was PBMCs. The receptors come from a male donor in good health and CMV-seronegative.

The chain couples TRBV5-1 to TRBJ2-7, with 9 bases identical to TRBD1. Germline V gives CDR1 SGHRS, CDR2 YFSETQ. The CDR3 totals 14 residues. Trimming at V came to 7 bases and at J to 3 bases, leaving 8 bases not matched to a gene. The CDR3 DNA is TGCGCCAGCGGTTCCGGGGGACAGGGCTACGAGCAGTACTTC. It codes for CASGSGGQGYEQYF.

This chain joins TRBV2 and TRBJ1-5, with a possible D match to TRBD1 (5 bases). With 1 base removed from V and 4 bases from J, the gap between germline ends came to 11 bases. CDR3 length: 15 amino acids. The V gene's germline CDR1 is SNHLY and CDR2 FYNNEI. Here the CDR3 DNA reads TGTGCCAGCAGTGAAGGGGGGGTTGGGAATCAGCCCCAGCATTTT. Amino acid sequence: CASSEGGVGNQPQHF.

CDR3 protein: CASSGQGALNYGYTF. In DNA form, the CDR3 reads TGTGCCAGCAGTGGACAGGGGGCACTTAACTATGGCTACACCTTC. This chain joins TRBV6-4 and TRBJ1-2; the match to TRBD1 covers 10 bases. V lost 4 bases to trimming and J lost 1 base; unmatched junction nucleotides: 3. The length of the CDR3 is 15 residues. Per germline, CDR1 MRHNA and CDR2 SNTAGT.

The chain links TRBV7-2 to TRBJ2-2; TRBD2 matches at 7 bases. Germline trimming cut 1 base from V and 4 bases from J; bases unmatched to any gene: 3. The CDR3 has 15 residues. Germline assignment: CDR1 SGHTA and CDR2 FQGNSA. CDR3 region: CASSLVGGSTGELFF. CDR3 nucleotide sequence: TGTGCCAGCAGCTTAGTAGGCGGGAGCACCGGGGAGCTGTTTTTT.

The gene calls are TRBV10-3 and TRBJ2-5; D may be TRBD2 (5 bases). V lost 0 bases and J lost 10, with 18 bases in between. The CDR3 runs to 15 residues. CDR1 is ENHRY and CDR2 is SYGVKD in the germline V gene. The CDR3 region has the DNA TGTGCCATCAGTGAGTCGGAGGACCTCCCCAAGAGCCAGTACTTC. Translation: CAISESEDLPKSQYF.

This clone was recorded a few times. V usage is TRBV29-1 and J usage is TRBJ2-1, with 8 nucleotides matching TRBD1. Looked up from germline, CDR1 is SQVTM and CDR2 is ANQGSEA. Unmatched junction bases numbered 10, after V lost 5 bases and J lost 10 bases. This CDR3 contains 13 residues. CDR3: CSVIRGQVGEQFF. CDR3 bases: TGCAGCGTTATACGGGGACAGGTGGGCGAGCAGTTCTTC.

J is TRBJ1-1 and V is TRBV12-5; D gene unclear. V gave up 3 bases and J gave up 4 bases, with 6 bases separating them. The length of the CDR3 is 12 residues. Per the germline V gene, CDR1 is LGHNT and CDR2 is FRNRAP. Written as DNA, the CDR3 is TGTGCTAGTGGTTTAGAGGGCACTGAAGCTTTCTTT. The encoded protein is CASGLEGTEAFF.

The V and J genes are TRBV10-2 and TRBJ2-3, with 12 positions matching TRBD2. The CDR3 has 17 amino acids. Trimming took 6 bases from V and 2 from J; bases not matched to a gene: 9. Per germline, CDR1 WSHSY and CDR2 SAAADI. For the CDR3, the DNA is TGCGCCAGCAGCCTTTACGGACTAGCGGGGACCACAGATACGCAGTATTTT. Translated, it gives CASSLYGLAGTTDTQYF.

This clone was detected only a few times. The chain combines TRBV2 with TRBJ2-2; 7 bases are shared with TRBD2. V shed 10 bases, J shed 6 bases, and the junction held 5 bases outside the gene matches. This CDR3 has 12 amino acids. CDR1 is SNHLY and CDR2 is FYNNEI in the germline V gene. The DNA of the CDR3 is TGTGCCACCCGGGAGGAATCCGGGGAGCTGTTTTTT. It is translated as CATREESGELFF.

The V gene is TRBV6-6, the J gene TRBJ1-1; D is uncertain. This CDR3 is built from 14 residues. In germline, CDR1 is MNHNY, CDR2 SVGAGI (reference sequence). Trimming left V 5 bases short and J 0 bases short, with 10 bases between. For the CDR3, the DNA is TGTGCCAGCAGTGCCTACGGGATGAACACTGAAGCTTTCTTT. It is translated as CASSAYGMNTEAFF.

The rearrangement uses TRBV27 and TRBJ2-7, with D maybe TRBD1 (6 bases). Deletions cut 6 bases from V and 2 bases from J, with 14 bases between. Germline CDR1 and CDR2: MNHEY and SMNVEV (reference sequence). The CDR3 consists of 14 residues. The CDR3 nucleotides are TGTGCCAGCAGCTGGACAGCGGAAACCTACGAGCAGTACTTC. Its translation: CASSWTAETYEQYF.

The genes are TRBV19 and TRBJ2-2, with 8 bases matching TRBD1. Germline loops: CDR1 LNHDA, CDR2 SQIVND (reference sequence). The CDR3 spans 15 residues. The junction had 8 bases not matched to a gene; V was cut back by 5 bases and J by 6 bases. The CDR3 coding sequence is TGTGCCAGTAGTGAAGGACAGGGCGTAGCCGGGGAGCTGTTTTTT. Its protein product is CASSEGQGVAGELFF.

The chain couples TRBV21-1 to TRBJ1-1. TRBV21-1 is designated a pseudogene. The CDR3 spans 13 residues. Written as DNA, the CDR3 is TGTGCCAGCCCCCCCGGGGTACGGACTGAAGCTTTCTTT. Protein: CASPPGVRTEAFF.

J is TRBJ1-1 and V is TRBV11-2, with D hard to call. V was trimmed by 4 bases and J by 0 bases, leaving 9 bases between them. The CDR3 covers 14 residues. Germline V lookup: CDR1 SGHAT, CDR2 FQNNGV. The CDR3, as DNA: TGTGCCAGCAGCTCGAACATAATGAACACTGAAGCTTTCTTT. This translates into CASSSNIMNTEAFF.

The chain links TRBV10-3 to TRBJ2-1, with 7 bases identical to TRBD1. The V gene's germline CDR1 is ENHRY and CDR2 SYGVKD. The CDR3 consists of 22 residues. Germline trimming cut 6 bases from V and 3 bases from J; bases unmatched to any gene: 29. The CDR3 loop reads CAIRSPPWGQGVGESFYNEQFF. The CDR3 DNA sequence: TGTGCCATCAGAAGTCCTCCTTGGGGCCAGGGGGTCGGGGAGAGCTTCTACAATGAGCAGTTCTTC.

The J gene is TRBJ2-5, the V gene TRBV18; D not certain. The better agreement between TRBJ2-7 and the DNA end casts doubt on the J call. The CDR3 spans 16 residues. CDR1 is KGHSH, CDR2 LQKENI, per germline. The CDR3: CASSSKESFLIYEQYF. In nucleotides, the CDR3 is TGTGCCAGCTCATCTAAAGAGAGTTTTCTTATCTACGAGCAGTACTTC.

The rearrangement links TRBV11-3 to TRBJ1-2; D remains unclear. Trimming stripped 5 bases from V and 2 bases from J, with 9 bases between. Germline V gene sequence: CDR1 SGHNT, CDR2 YENEEA. This CDR3 is built from 13 residues. The CDR3 nucleotides read TGTGCCAGCAGCCCTCCACAAAACTATGGCTACACCTTC. It specifies CASSPPQNYGYTF.

The chain couples TRBV7-9 to TRBJ2-5; D is unclear. The DNA end is more similar to TRBJ2-7, so the J call may be wrong. Per germline, CDR1 SEHNR and CDR2 FQNEAQ (reference sequence). The CDR3 consists of 13 residues. CDR3 sequence reads: CASSPTTVYEQYF. DNA of the CDR3: TGTGCCAGCAGCCCGACGACTGTCTACGAGCAGTACTTC.

The chain combines TRBV30 with TRBJ2-7; TRBD2 aligns across 8 bases. CDR1 is GTSNPN and CDR2 is SVGIG in the germline V gene (reference sequence). The CDR3 extends over 13 amino acids. V lost 5 bases to trimming and J lost 3 bases; unmatched junction nucleotides: 6. The CDR3 DNA reads TGTGCCTGGTCAGCGGGAGCTGTCTACGAGCAGTACTTC. Protein product: CAWSAGAVYEQYF. The entire variable domain, with the rest obtained from reference TRBV30 and TRBJ2-7, is as follows: SQTIHQWPATLVQPVGSPLSLECTVEGTSNPNLYWYRQAAGRGLQLLFYSVGIGQISSEVPQNLSASRPQDRQFILSSKKLLLSDSGFYLCAWSAGAVYEQYFGPGTRLTVT.

This chain links TRBV14 with TRBJ2-2, with 9 bases matching TRBD1. Germline V lookup: CDR1 SGHDN, CDR2 FVKESK. This CDR3 spans 15 amino acids. J gave up 6 bases and V 1 base, and 3 bases lay outside the gene matches. The CDR3 DNA follows: TGTGCCAGCAGCCAAGTGACAGGGGGTGCCGGGGAGCTGTTTTTT. This encodes CASSQVTGGAGELFF.

This clone was found once. The rearrangement joins TRBV13 to TRBJ1-6, with TRBD1 matching 7 bases. Germline values: CDR1 PRHDT, CDR2 FYEKMQ (reference sequence). Losses at the gene ends were 4 bases for V and 0 bases for J; bases not matched to a gene: 12. The CDR3 extends over 19 amino acids. CDR3 bases: TGTGCCAGCAGCTCTCGACAGGGAGGACTTAGCTCCTATAATTCACCCCTCCACTTT. Translating it yields CASSSRQGGLSSYNSPLHF.

This clone was seen a single time. This sequence joins TRBV29-1 and TRBJ1-1, with 7 positions matching TRBD1. Trimming removed 5 bases from V and 1 base from J; junction bases left unmatched: 7. The CDR3 has 14 residues. Germline V gives CDR1 SQVTM, CDR2 ANQGSEA. The CDR3 sequence is CSVQKGTANTEAFF. In DNA form, the CDR3 reads TGCAGCGTTCAAAAAGGGACAGCGAACACTGAAGCTTTCTTT. The full variable domain, completed using reference TRBV29-1 and TRBJ1-1, is SAVISQKPSRDICQRGTSLTIQCQVDSQVTMMFWYRQQPGQSLTLIATANQGSEATYESGFVIDKFPISRPNLTFSTLTVSNMSPEDSSIYLCSVQKGTANTEAFFGQGTRLTVV.

This clone was counted between two and nine times. V is TRBV5-4 and J is TRBJ2-7, with D possibly matching TRBD1 (6 bases). The V and J ends lost 2 bases and 2 bases respectively, with 14 bases between them. Germline CDR1 SGHNT, CDR2 YYREEE (reference sequence). This CDR3 is 15 amino acids long. CDR3 amino acids: CASSFPGQRTYEQYF. The CDR3 DNA follows: TGTGCCAGCAGCTTTCCAGGACAGCGAACCTACGAGCAGTACTTC.

The genes are TRBV5-1 and TRBJ2-1, with 7 bases matching TRBD1. The germline gives CDR1 SGHRS, CDR2 YFSETQ. V lost 0 bases and J lost 5; bases outside the gene matches: 5. This CDR3 contains 15 residues. CDR3 in DNA: TGCGCCAGCAGCTTGGGGGATGACAGGGACAATGAGCAGTTCTTC. Its protein product is CASSLGDDRDNEQFF.

The chain is built from TRBV4-3 and TRBJ2-1; 7 bases fit TRBD2. J lost 4 bases, V lost 1 base, and 4 bases had no gene match. Germline V gene sequence: CDR1 LGHNA, CDR2 YSLEER. The CDR3 totals 15 residues. The CDR3 sequence is CASSQGLAAYNEQFF. DNA of the CDR3: TGCGCCAGCAGCCAAGGACTAGCAGCGTACAATGAGCAGTTCTTC.

CDR3 sequence reads: CASRPSGLKLALTF. For the CDR3, the DNA is TGTGCCAGCAGGCCGTCGGGTCTAAAACTTGCCCTGACTTTC. The rearrangement links TRBV6-6 to TRBJ2-6; D call uncertain. CDR1 and CDR2 from the germline V gene are MNHNY and SVGAGI (reference sequence). V was shortened by 6 bases and J by 15 bases, with 21 bases between the two germline ends. CDR3 length equals 14 residues.

J is TRBJ2-1 and V is TRBV18; possibly TRBD2 for D (5 bases). Germline CDR1 KGHSH, CDR2 LQKENI. Trimming took off 3 bases at V and 6 bases at J, with 15 bases between the two ends. The CDR3 totals 15 residues. CDR3 protein: CASSPPRAGSNEQFF. The CDR3 nucleotides are TGTGCCAGCTCACCTCCGAGGGCCGGATCCAATGAGCAGTTCTTC.